A single sample gave rise to the 23 T cell receptor beta chains below, sequenced in a study of blood T cell repertoires in COVID-19. TCRdb keeps only in-frame clones here, not all; method: immunoSEQ multiplex PCR. Of 150,000 to 250,000 clones in the sample, approximately 84% are singletons; the top ten hold approximately 7.2%. Input material: peripheral blood. The receptors here all came from a human donor with acute or convalescent COVID-19. The donor label of this sample is uncertain.

This chain joins TRBV19 and TRBJ1-5; 9 bases are a match to TRBD1. J lost 7 bases, V lost 7 bases, and 8 bases had no gene match. The CDR3 runs 14 residues. Germline values: CDR1 LNHDA, CDR2 SQIVND (reference sequence). In DNA form, the CDR3 reads TGTGCCAGTAATACAGGGGGCTTAGTGCAGCCCCAGCATTTT. As protein: CASNTGGLVQPQHF.

The chain has TRBV3-1 (or the pseudogene TRBV3-2) and TRBJ2-5, with 7 positions matching TRBD2. V trimming: 1 base; J trimming: 5 bases; junction bases outside the gene matches: 10. This CDR3 has 16 amino acids. The V gene's germline CDR1 is LGHDT and CDR2 YNNKEL (reference sequence). The CDR3 region has the DNA TGTGCCAGCAGCCAAGTTAGGGGAGGGGCAGGGGAGACCCAGTACTTC. Protein: CASSQVRGGAGETQYF.

The V and J genes are TRBV5-1 and TRBJ2-2; D is ambiguous. The CDR3 has 16 amino acids. Germline CDR1 and CDR2: SGHRS and YFSETQ. The ends were cut back, 0 bases at V and 0 bases at J, with 9 bases in the middle. CDR3 in DNA: TGCGCCAGCAGCTTGGCCGTCGGAGCGAACACCGGGGAGCTGTTTTTT. Translating it yields CASSLAVGANTGELFF.

V usage is TRBV6-5 and J usage is TRBJ2-7, with D perhaps TRBD1 (6 bases). CDR1 is MNHEY and CDR2 is SVGAGI in the germline V gene. Between the trimmed V and J ends, which lost 3 bases and 8 bases, there was a span of 14 bases. This CDR3 contains 13 residues. CDR3 in amino acids: CASSYQGITKQYF. Written as DNA, the CDR3 is TGTGCCAGCAGTTATCAGGGGATTACGAAGCAGTACTTC.

The rearrangement links TRBV13 to TRBJ2-3; the match to TRBD2 covers 12 bases. Losses at the gene ends were 4 bases for V and 1 base for J; bases not matched to a gene: 12. Per the germline V gene, CDR1 is PRHDT and CDR2 is FYEKMQ (reference sequence). This CDR3 comprises 19 residues. The chain's CDR3 is CASSSLTSGSSRGTDTQYF. The CDR3 DNA reads TGTGCCAGCAGCTCTTTGACTAGCGGGAGTTCGAGGGGCACAGATACGCAGTATTTT.

V is TRBV27 and J is TRBJ2-7; TRBD2 matches 7 bases. The V gene's germline CDR1 is MNHEY and CDR2 SMNVEV (reference sequence). The CDR3 contains 15 residues. With 5 bases clipped from V and 2 bases from J, the junction kept 9 bases outside the gene matches. The CDR3 region has the DNA TGTGCCAGCAGTCCCCAAGGTGGGGGGGCCTACGAGCAGTACTTC. It is translated as CASSPQGGGAYEQYF.

As DNA, the CDR3 is TGTGCCAGCAGTTACCAGACTAGCGGAGGGGGCAATGAGCAGTTCTTC. Translation gives CASSYQTSGGGNEQFF. V and J are TRBV6-2 or TRBV6-3 and TRBJ2-1; TRBD2 matches at 9 bases. Germline V CDR1 and CDR2: MNHEY, SVGEGT. Germline trimming cut 2 bases from V and 6 bases from J; bases unmatched to any gene: 8. The CDR3 sequence is 16 residues long.

The J gene is TRBJ1-1, the V gene TRBV3-1 (or the pseudogene TRBV3-2); weak D call: TRBD1 (6 bases). Germline V gene lookup returns CDR1 LGHDT and CDR2 YNNKEL (reference sequence). The V gene lost 4 bases and the J gene lost 12 bases, with 21 bases spanning the gap. There are 14 residues in the CDR3. In nucleotides, the CDR3 is TGTGCCAGCAGCCGCCCTGGGGGCGGGTCCGTGTCTTTCTTT. It encodes CASSRPGGGSVSFF.

The rearrangement links TRBV13 to TRBJ1-6; D is uncertain. The germline V gene encodes CDR1 PRHDT and CDR2 FYEKMQ (reference sequence). V lost 0 bases to trimming and J lost 7 bases, with 7 bases between them. CDR3 size: 14 residues. The DNA for the CDR3 is TGTGCCAGCAGCTTAGGACAAAACAATTCACCCCTCCACTTT. Protein: CASSLGQNNSPLHF. Full variable domain (outside the CDR3, taken from reference TRBV13 and TRBJ1-6): AAGVIQSPRHLIKEKRETATLKCYPIPRHDTVYWYQQGPGQDPQFLISFYEKMQSDKGSIPDRFSAQQFSDYHSELNMSSLELGDSALYFCASSLGQNNSPLHFGNGTRLTVT.

The chain joins TRBV20-1 to TRBJ2-1, with 7 nucleotides matching TRBD2. The CDR3 contains 11 residues. Germline-derived CDR1 and CDR2 are DFQATT and SNEGSKA (reference sequence). The CDR3 protein is CSPGGSGEQFF. CDR3 DNA sequence: TGCAGCCCCGGGGGGTCAGGGGAGCAGTTCTTC.

As for this clone: The same CDR3 is also encoded by other DNA sequences in this sample. V is TRBV6-5 and J is TRBJ1-2; possible D gene TRBD1, 5 bases. The V end lost 2 bases, the J end lost 4 bases, and 11 bases lay between the germline ends. Germline-derived CDR1 and CDR2 are MNHEY and SVGAGI. This CDR3 has 14 residues. The CDR3 DNA follows: TGTGCCAGCAGTTACAGGGGAGGTGGCTATGGCTACACCTTC. This encodes CASSYRGGGYGYTF.

The chain is built from TRBV6-5 and TRBJ1-6, with D maybe TRBD1 (6 bases). V lost 6 bases and J 8 bases, leaving 11 bases between the germline ends. The CDR3 is made up of 13 amino acids. CDR1 and CDR2 (germline): MNHEY, SVGAGI. CDR3 coding DNA: TGTGCCAGCAGACAACAGGGTTATTCACCCCTCCACTTT. This codes for CASRQQGYSPLHF.

V gene TRBV9 combines with J gene TRBJ2-5; 7 bases fit TRBD2. V trimming: 0 bases; J trimming: 5 bases; junction bases outside the gene matches: 4. CDR1 is SGDLS, CDR2 YYNGEE, per germline. The CDR3 contains 14 residues. CDR3 nucleotide sequence: TGTGCCAGCAGCGTAGCGGGACTAATCGAGACCCAGTACTTC. Protein product: CASSVAGLIETQYF.

The J gene is TRBJ1-1, the V gene TRBV29-1; D possibly corresponds to TRBD1 (6 bases). This CDR3 spans 14 amino acids. The germline V gene encodes CDR1 SQVTM and CDR2 ANQGSEA. Trimming stripped 7 bases from V and 0 bases from J, with 15 bases between. The CDR3 nucleotides read TGCAGCGCACATGGACAGTTCCTGAACACTGAAGCTTTCTTT. Its protein product is CSAHGQFLNTEAFF. Filled out from reference TRBV29-1 and TRBJ1-1, the complete variable domain reads SAVISQKPSRDICQRGTSLTIQCQVDSQVTMMFWYRQQPGQSLTLIATANQGSEATYESGFVIDKFPISRPNLTFSTLTVSNMSPEDSSIYLCSAHGQFLNTEAFFGQGTRLTVV.

V gene TRBV2 combines with J gene TRBJ1-3; possible D gene TRBD1, 6 bases. The CDR3 length is 16 residues. V was cut by 5 bases and J by 0 bases, with 14 bases left in between. Germline CDR1 SNHLY, CDR2 FYNNEI. CDR3: CASSIQGTVSGNTIYF. For the CDR3, the DNA is TGTGCCAGCAGTATACAGGGTACCGTCTCTGGAAACACCATATATTTT.

V is TRBV6-1 and J is TRBJ2-2, with D possibly matching TRBD2 (6 bases). The CDR3 runs 17 residues. The germline V gene encodes CDR1 MNHNS and CDR2 SASEGT. The V end lost 4 bases, the J end lost 6 bases, and 21 bases lay between the germline ends. The CDR3 bases are TGTGCCAGCAGTGTAACAGATAGCGGCCCGTGGCCCGGGGAGCTGTTTTTT. Protein product: CASSVTDSGPWPGELFF.

The CDR3 nucleotides are TGTGCCAGTAGCCGGGACAGGGTGGGACATCAGCCCCAGCATTTT. Translating gives CASSRDRVGHQPQHF. This sequence joins TRBV19 and TRBJ1-5; TRBD1 agrees at 9 bases. This CDR3 region has 15 residues. V lost 6 bases to trimming and J lost 5 bases; unmatched junction nucleotides: 8. Germline-derived CDR1 and CDR2 are LNHDA and SQIVND (reference sequence). Using reference TRBV19 and TRBJ1-5 for the parts outside the CDR3, the full variable domain is DGGITQSPKYLFRKEGQNVTLSCEQNLNHDAMYWYRQDPGQGLRLIYYSQIVNDFQKGDIAEGYSVSREKKESFPLTVTSAQKNPTAFYLCASSRDRVGHQPQHFGDGTRLSIL.

The V gene is TRBV7-9, the J gene TRBJ2-7, with 8 bases fitting TRBD2. The CDR3 loop spans 15 amino acids. J lost 2 bases, V lost 4 bases, and 7 bases had no gene match. The germline V gene encodes CDR1 SEHNR and CDR2 FQNEAQ (reference sequence). The CDR3 sequence is CASSSLSGGAYEQYF. The DNA of the CDR3 is TGTGCCAGCAGCTCTTTAAGCGGGGGAGCCTACGAGCAGTACTTC.

The genes are TRBV5-8 and TRBJ2-3, with a weak D call TRBD2 (6 bases). The germline CDR1 and CDR2 sequences are SGHTS and YDEGEE. The V and J ends lost 2 bases and 10 bases respectively, with 8 bases between them. CDR3 length equals 11 residues. The CDR3: CASSFPGAQYF. CDR3 nucleotide sequence: TGTGCCAGCAGCTTCCCGGGGGCGCAGTATTTT.

This clone was detected a few times. The V gene is TRBV7-8, the J gene TRBJ1-3, with 12 bases that match TRBD1. Germline-derived CDR1 and CDR2 are SGHVS and FQNEAQ. Germline trimming cut 5 bases from V and 0 bases from J; bases unmatched to any gene: 8. CDR3 length: 18 residues. Here the CDR3 reads CASSQLGTGGFSGNTIYF. CDR3 coding DNA: TGTGCCAGCAGCCAACTCGGGACAGGGGGCTTCTCTGGAAACACCATATATTTT.

The CDR3, as DNA: TGTGCCAGCAGCTTAGTTATACAGAATTCACCCCTCCACTTT. Protein product: CASSLVIQNSPLHF. The rearrangement uses TRBV7-2 and TRBJ1-6; D is ambiguous. The CDR3 is 14 residues long. Germline values: CDR1 SGHTA, CDR2 FQGNSA. The V end was cut by 1 base, the J end by 7 bases, with 8 bases between. The full variable domain, in which reference TRBV7-2 and TRBJ1-6 provide the parts outside the CDR3, is GAGVSQSPSNKVTEKGKDVELRCDPISGHTALYWYRQSLGQGLEFLIYFQGNSAPDKSGLPSDRFSAERTGGSVSTLTIQRTQQEDSAVYLCASSLVIQNSPLHFGNGTRLTVT.

The chain joins TRBV5-1 to TRBJ2-5, with D hard to call. This CDR3 region has 15 residues. Trimming took off 2 bases at V and 3 bases at J, with 14 bases between the two ends. CDR1 SGHRS and CDR2 YFSETQ come from the germline V gene. In nucleotides, the CDR3 is TGCGCCAGCAGCTTACCCCATGGTTTAGAAGAGACCCAGTACTTC. Protein sequence: CASSLPHGLEETQYF. The entire variable domain, with the rest obtained from reference TRBV5-1 and TRBJ2-5, is as follows: KAGVTQTPRYLIKTRGQQVTLSCSPISGHRSVSWYQQTPGQGLQFLFEYFSETQRNKGNFPGRFSGRQFSNSRSEMNVSTLELGDSALYLCASSLPHGLEETQYFGPGTRLLVL.

The chain is built from TRBV2 and TRBJ2-1, with D unresolved. The V end lost 6 bases, the J end lost 4 bases, and 13 bases lay between the germline ends. In germline, CDR1 is SNHLY, CDR2 FYNNEI. The CDR3 covers 14 residues. CDR3 in DNA: TGTGCCAGCAGCGTCCGTTTCGGGTACAATGAGCAGTTCTTC. Its protein product is CASSVRFGYNEQFF.